Included here is one T cell receptor beta chain sequence, with context. This sample stems from a study of OX40 agonist ivuxolimab in advanced cancers. In the study overall: Hepatocellular carcinoma, melanoma, renal cell or head and neck cancer was diagnosed in the dose-escalation patients. Males comprised 75% to 90% of the group, whose mean age was 60 years (range roughly 20 to 85). Of the participants, about 40% had some prior anti-PD-1, anti-PD-L1 or anti-CTLA-4 therapy, which was allowed.

Blood samples were obtained at baseline, cycle 4 day 1, and cycle 7 day 1. Generated by immunoSEQ multiplex PCR, the TCRdb table keeps only in-frame clones and is missing some. The table includes about 71,000 clones, around 94% detected once. Sequences were derived from CD4+ or CD8+ T cells sorted from blood, sampled in a trial of the OX40 agonist ivuxolimab. This TCR derives from an adult with an advanced solid tumor such as melanoma, head and neck, liver or kidney cancer.

The DNA for the CDR3 is TGTGCCAGCAGTTTAGGCCTAGGGACCGCCGTCTACGAGCAGTACTTC. Amino acid sequence: CASSLGLGTAVYEQYF. This chain joins TRBV27 and TRBJ2-7, with D tentatively TRBD1 or TRBD2 (5 bases each). The V end lost 2 bases, the J end lost 3 bases, and 17 bases lay between the germline ends. This CDR3 region has 16 residues. Germline V gene lookup returns CDR1 MNHEY and CDR2 SMNVEV (reference sequence).